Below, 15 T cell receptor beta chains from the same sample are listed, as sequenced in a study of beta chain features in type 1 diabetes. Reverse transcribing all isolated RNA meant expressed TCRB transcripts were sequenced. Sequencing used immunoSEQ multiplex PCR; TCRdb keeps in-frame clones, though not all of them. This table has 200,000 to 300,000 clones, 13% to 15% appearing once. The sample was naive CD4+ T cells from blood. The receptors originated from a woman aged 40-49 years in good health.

In DNA, the CDR3 is TGTGCCAGCAGTTTATTAGGCGGGGGGGGCACAGATACGCAGTATTTT. Translation: CASSLLGGGGTDTQYF. The chain has TRBV28 and TRBJ2-3; 9 bases are shared with TRBD2. Germline V lookup: CDR1 MDHEN, CDR2 SYDVKM. CDR3 size: 16 residues. J lost 1 base, V lost 1 base, and 3 bases had no gene match.

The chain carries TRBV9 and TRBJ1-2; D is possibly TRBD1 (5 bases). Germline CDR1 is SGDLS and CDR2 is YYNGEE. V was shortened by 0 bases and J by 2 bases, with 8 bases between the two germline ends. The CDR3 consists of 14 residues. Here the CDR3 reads CASSVVAGNYGYTF. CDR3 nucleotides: TGTGCCAGCAGCGTAGTAGCAGGGAACTATGGCTACACCTTC.

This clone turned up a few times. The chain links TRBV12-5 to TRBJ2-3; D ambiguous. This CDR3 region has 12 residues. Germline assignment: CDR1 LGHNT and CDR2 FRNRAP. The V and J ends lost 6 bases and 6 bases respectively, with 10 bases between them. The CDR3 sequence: CASGENGDTQYF. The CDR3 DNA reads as TGTGCTAGTGGGGAAAACGGGGATACGCAGTATTTT.

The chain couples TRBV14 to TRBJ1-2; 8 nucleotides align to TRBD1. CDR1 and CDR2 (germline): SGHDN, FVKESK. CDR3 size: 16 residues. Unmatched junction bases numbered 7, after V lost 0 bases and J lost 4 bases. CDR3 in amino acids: CASSQDQQGGSYGYTF. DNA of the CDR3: TGTGCCAGCAGCCAAGATCAACAGGGGGGTAGCTATGGCTACACCTTC. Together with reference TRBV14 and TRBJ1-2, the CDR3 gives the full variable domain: EAGVTQFPSHSVIEKGQTVTLRCDPISGHDNLYWYRRVMGKEIKFLLHFVKESKQDESGMPNNRFLAERTGGTYSTLKVQPAELEDSGVYFCASSQDQQGGSYGYTFGSGTRLTVV.

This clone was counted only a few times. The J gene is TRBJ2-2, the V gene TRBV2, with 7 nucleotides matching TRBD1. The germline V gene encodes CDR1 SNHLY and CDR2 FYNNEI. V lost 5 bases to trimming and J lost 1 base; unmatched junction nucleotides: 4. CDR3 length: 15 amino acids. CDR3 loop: CASSRQGLNTGELFF. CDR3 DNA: TGTGCCAGCAGTCGACAGGGCCTGAACACCGGGGAGCTGTTTTTT.

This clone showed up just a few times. CDR3 in amino acids: CATSRDSMNTEAFF. In DNA, the CDR3 is TGTGCCACCAGCAGAGACAGTATGAACACTGAAGCTTTCTTT. The chain uses TRBV15 and TRBJ1-1; D remains ambiguous. The germline gives CDR1 LNHNV, CDR2 YYDKDF (reference sequence). The V end lost 0 bases, the J end lost 0 bases, and 5 bases lay between the germline ends. The CDR3 runs to 14 residues.

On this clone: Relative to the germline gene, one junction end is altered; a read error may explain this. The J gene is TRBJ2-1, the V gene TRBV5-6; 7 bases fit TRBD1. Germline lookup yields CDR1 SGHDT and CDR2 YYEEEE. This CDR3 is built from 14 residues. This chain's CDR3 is CASSSLGTDNERFF. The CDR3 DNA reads TGTGCCAGCAGCTCTTTAGGGACAGACAATGAGCGGTTCTTC.

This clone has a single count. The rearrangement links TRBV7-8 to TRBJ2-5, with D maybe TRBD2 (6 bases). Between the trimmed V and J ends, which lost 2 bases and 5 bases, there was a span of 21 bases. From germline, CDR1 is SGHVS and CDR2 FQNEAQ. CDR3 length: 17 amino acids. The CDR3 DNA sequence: TGTGCCAGCAGCTTACCCTTCCGGGGGAACAGGCCTGAGACCCAGTACTTC. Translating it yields CASSLPFRGNRPETQYF.

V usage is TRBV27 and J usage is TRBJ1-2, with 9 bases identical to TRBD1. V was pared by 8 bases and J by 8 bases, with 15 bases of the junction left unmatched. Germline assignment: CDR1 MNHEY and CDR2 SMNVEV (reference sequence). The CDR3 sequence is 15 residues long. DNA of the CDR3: TGTGCCAGCGGAGAAACAGGGGGCGCCCTGGGAGGCTACACCTTC. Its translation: CASGETGGALGGYTF.

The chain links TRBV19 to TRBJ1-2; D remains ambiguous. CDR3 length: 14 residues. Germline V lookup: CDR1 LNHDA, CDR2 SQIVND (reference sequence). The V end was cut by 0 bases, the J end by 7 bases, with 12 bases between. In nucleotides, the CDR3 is TGTGCCAGTAGTATAGATCTCCCAGTGTCTGGCTACACCTTC. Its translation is CASSIDLPVSGYTF.

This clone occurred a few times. The CDR3 DNA is TGTGCCAGCAGTCCAGCGGGTGGCTATGGCTACACCTTC. It translates to CASSPAGGYGYTF. The chain employs TRBV7-9 and TRBJ1-2; D is unresolved. The CDR3 runs 13 residues. The germline gives CDR1 SEHNR, CDR2 FQNEAQ (reference sequence). V lost 6 bases, J lost 4 bases, and 12 bases lay in between.

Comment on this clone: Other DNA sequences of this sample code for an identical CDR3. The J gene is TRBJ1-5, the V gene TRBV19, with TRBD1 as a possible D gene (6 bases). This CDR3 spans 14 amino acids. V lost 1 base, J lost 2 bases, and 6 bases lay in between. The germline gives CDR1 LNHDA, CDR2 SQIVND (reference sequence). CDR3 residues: CASSIGTGNQPQHF. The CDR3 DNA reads TGTGCCAGTAGTATAGGGACAGGCAATCAGCCCCAGCATTTT.

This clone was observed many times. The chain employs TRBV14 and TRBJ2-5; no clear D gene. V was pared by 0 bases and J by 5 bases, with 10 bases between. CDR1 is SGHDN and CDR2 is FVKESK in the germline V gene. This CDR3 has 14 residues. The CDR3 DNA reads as TGTGCCAGCAGCCAAGATCTAGGAATGGAGACCCAGTACTTC. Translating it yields CASSQDLGMETQYF.

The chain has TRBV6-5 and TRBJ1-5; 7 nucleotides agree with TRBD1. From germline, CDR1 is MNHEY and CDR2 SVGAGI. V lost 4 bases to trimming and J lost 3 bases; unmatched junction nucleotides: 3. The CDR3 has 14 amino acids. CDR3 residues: CASSSTGYNQPQHF. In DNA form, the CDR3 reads TGTGCCAGCAGTTCGACAGGGTACAATCAGCCCCAGCATTTT.

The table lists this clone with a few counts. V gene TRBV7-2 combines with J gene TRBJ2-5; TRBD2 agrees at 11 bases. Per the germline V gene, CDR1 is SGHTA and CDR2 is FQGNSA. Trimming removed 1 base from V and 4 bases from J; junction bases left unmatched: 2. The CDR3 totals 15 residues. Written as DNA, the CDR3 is TGTGCCAGCAGCTTAGGACTAGCGGGGAGAGAGACCCAGTACTTC. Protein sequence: CASSLGLAGRETQYF. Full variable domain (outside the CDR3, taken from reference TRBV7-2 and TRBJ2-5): GAGVSQSPSNKVTEKGKDVELRCDPISGHTALYWYRQSLGQGLEFLIYFQGNSAPDKSGLPSDRFSAERTGGSVSTLTIQRTQQEDSAVYLCASSLGLAGRETQYFGPGTRLLVL.